The source of this TCR beta chain is a study of shared clonotypes between healthy human individuals (dated by TCRdb to the early 2020s). For context, the study as a whole: A couple of women and a few men aged 18 to 49 years were included in the cohort. For each donor, CD4 naive and CD4 memory were each given three plates, CD8 naive was given two plates, and CD8 memory was given one plate. Libraries were prepared and TCR repertoires were sequenced by different laboratories using diverse techniques, in order to increase sequencing depth and limit assay-specific biases. Each donor's leukapheresis produced roughly between roughly 0.94 and 9.5 billion PBMCs. To estimate repertoire size and how much clonotype sharing occurs between individuals, the study deeply sequenced the blood TCR repertoires of roughly 5 healthy adults.

V and J are trimmed by 6 bases and 0 bases, and the gene matches miss 7 bases of the junction. Taken from cysteine to phenylalanine, the CDR3 has 17 residues. CDR3 DNA is the only sequence kept; it has 51 bases, read in frame from the first base. CDR1 and CDR2, looked up from the germline V gene (reference sequence), are LNHDA and SQIVND. Overall results and qualifications from the work: Estimated clonotype richness was generally larger for naive than for memory subsets. Because the study included only a small number of donors, the genetic and exposure-history diversity represented was limited. Clonotypes shared by all four sorted-subset donors showed higher generation probabilities than non-shared clonotypes. Only blood was sampled, and tissue TCR repertoires likely differ from those in blood. Rarefaction of sorted-subset datasets indicated incomplete sequencing despite the large sequencing depth. Based on pairwise subsampling, the degree of clonotype sharing among donors was expected to be affected by sequencing depth. Across a few donors, approximately 5% of naive CD4, approximately 4% of naive CD8, 2.3% of memory CD4, and 0.4% of memory CD8 clonotypes were shared.

Healthy HIV-negative adults with no recently reported acute infections or vaccinations were included as donors. Every donor was a Caucasian adult living in Nashville, Tennessee, USA. CD8 memory samples were composed of magnetically selected CD45RO+ cells combined with CCR7-negative CD45RA+ effector memory (TemRA) cells. After blood collection by leukapheresis, PBMCs were isolated using Ficoll-Histopaque density gradient centrifugation and then cryopreserved in the vapor phase of liquid nitrogen. Analytical flow cytometry was used to check the purity and quantity of each magnetically sorted T cell population. Genomic DNA was isolated from every sorted fraction and measured by UV absorbance on a Nanodrop 2000c. Using the deep immunoSEQ assay, multiplex PCR amplified TCR CDR3 regions from genomic DNA. Genomic DNA extracted from each cell subset was distributed evenly over all wells of several immunoSEQ 96-well plates, and each plate served as one replicate. Each replicate PCR for sorted subsets received roughly 0.2 ug genomic DNA, equal to tens of thousands of T cell genomes. Purified libraries were quantified with a Qubit 3.0 fluorometer, sized on a Bioanalyzer 2100, and re-quantified with the KAPA Library Quantification kit. A separate single-read 150-cycle Illumina NextSeq 550 flow cell was used to sequence each immunoSEQ 96-well plate. The paper's processing steps were these. The immunoSEQ output contained only junctional sequences without quality scores, so filtering could not match that applied to full-length reads. Sequences were annotated with PyIR, a Python wrapper for IgBLAST v1.9, and V/J genes and CDR3 were assigned using IMGT germline references. Reads were removed for weak V/J assignments (E-value above 1e-6), missing CDR3, stop codons, out-of-frame junctions, or ambiguous translated residues. V3J clonotypes were defined as sequences sharing the same inferred V gene, J gene, and CDR3 amino acid sequence. The percentage overlap between two repertoires was calculated by dividing the number of shared unique clonotypes by the size of the smaller repertoire. RTK rarefaction, the Chao1 estimator, and Recon v2.1 estimates of unobserved clonotypes were used to assess repertoire richness. OLGA was used to compute generation probabilities for all TCRbeta clonotypes that the gDNA method yielded from a few donors. Held by TCRdb, this immuneACCESS table contains in-frame sequences only and omits some clones. Under half of the omission traces to an unresolved V gene where checked; the cause of the rest is unknown. That table furnishes V, J and clone size, whereas the DNA furnished D and trimming. Here the sample has about 380,000 clones; about 96% occur a single time. The top ten clonotypes cover more than 0.3% of the sample.

Concerning this clone itself: The specificity of this receptor is unknown. No per-base quality is available; no much larger clone lies one base away.

The source is a man aged 30-40 years in good health. Input material: memory CD8+ T cells sorted from blood. The sample's cell subset or site label, in plain terms: CD45RO+ cells pooled with CCR7-negative TemRA cells. The chain is encoded by TRBV19 joined to TRBJ2-6, with 8 bases matching TRBD1. This receptor carries the CDR3 CASSDRGSYSGANVLTF. The DNA is TGTGCCAGTAGCGACAGGGGCTCATACTCTGGGGCCAACGTCCTGACTTTC.